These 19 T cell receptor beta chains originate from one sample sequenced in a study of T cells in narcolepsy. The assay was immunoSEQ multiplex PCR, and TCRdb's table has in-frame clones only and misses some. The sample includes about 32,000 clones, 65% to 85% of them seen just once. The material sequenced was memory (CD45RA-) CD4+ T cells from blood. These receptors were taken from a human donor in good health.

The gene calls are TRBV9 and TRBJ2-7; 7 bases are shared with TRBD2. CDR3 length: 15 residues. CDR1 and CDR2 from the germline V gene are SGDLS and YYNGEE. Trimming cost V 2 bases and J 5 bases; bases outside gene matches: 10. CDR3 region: CASSVGGLLNNEQYF. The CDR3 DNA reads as TGTGCCAGCAGCGTTGGGGGACTACTTAACAACGAGCAGTACTTC.

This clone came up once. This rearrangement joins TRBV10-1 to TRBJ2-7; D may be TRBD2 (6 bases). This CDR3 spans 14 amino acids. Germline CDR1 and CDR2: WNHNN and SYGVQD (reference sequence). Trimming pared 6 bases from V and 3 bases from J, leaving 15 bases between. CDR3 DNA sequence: TGCGCCAGCAGCGACATGGGACTTTTCTACGAGCAGTACTTC. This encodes CASSDMGLFYEQYF.

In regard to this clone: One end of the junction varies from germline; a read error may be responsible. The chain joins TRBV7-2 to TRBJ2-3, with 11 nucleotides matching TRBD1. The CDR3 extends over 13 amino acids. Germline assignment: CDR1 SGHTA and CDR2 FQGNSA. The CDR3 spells CASSLVAGDRGNF. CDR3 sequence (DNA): TGTGCCAGCAGCTTAGTTGCGGGGGACAGGGGGAATTTT.

In DNA, the CDR3 is TGTGCCAGCTCCCCTTGGAACACTGAAGCTTTCTTT. Residues: CASSPWNTEAFF. This chain joins TRBV2 and TRBJ1-1, with D unresolved. The CDR3 extends over 12 amino acids. V shed 8 bases and J shed 1 base, with 8 bases lying between them. Germline-derived CDR1 and CDR2 are SNHLY and FYNNEI.

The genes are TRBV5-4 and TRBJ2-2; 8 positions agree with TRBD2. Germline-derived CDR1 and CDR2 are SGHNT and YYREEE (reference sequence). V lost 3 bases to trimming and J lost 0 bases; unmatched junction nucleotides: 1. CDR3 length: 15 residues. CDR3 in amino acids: CASSSGLANTGELFF. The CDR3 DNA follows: TGTGCCAGCAGCTCGGGACTAGCGAACACCGGGGAGCTGTTTTTT.

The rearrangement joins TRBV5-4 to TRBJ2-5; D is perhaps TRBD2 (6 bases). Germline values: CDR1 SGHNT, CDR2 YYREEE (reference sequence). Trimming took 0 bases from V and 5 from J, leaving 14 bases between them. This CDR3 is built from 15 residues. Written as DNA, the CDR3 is TGTGCCAGCAGCTTGGACTGGGGGACTGGGGAGACCCAGTACTTC. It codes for CASSLDWGTGETQYF.

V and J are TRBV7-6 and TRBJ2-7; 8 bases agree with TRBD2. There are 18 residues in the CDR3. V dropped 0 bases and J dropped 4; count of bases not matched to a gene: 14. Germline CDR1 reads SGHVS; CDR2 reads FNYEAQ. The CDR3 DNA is TGTGCCAGCAGCTTAGCGGCAGTCGGGGGGGCCGACTATTACGAGCAGTACTTC. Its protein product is CASSLAAVGGADYYEQYF.

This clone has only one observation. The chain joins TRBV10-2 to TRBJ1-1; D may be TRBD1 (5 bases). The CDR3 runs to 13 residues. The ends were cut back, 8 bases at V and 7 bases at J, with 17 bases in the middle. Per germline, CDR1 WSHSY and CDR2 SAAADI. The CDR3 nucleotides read TGCGCCAGCGGTAGACAGACCATCAGTGAAGCTTTCTTT. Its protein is CASGRQTISEAFF.

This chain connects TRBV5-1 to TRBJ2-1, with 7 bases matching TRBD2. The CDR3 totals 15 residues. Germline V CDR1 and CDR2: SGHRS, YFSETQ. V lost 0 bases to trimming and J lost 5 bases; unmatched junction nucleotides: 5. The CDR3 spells CASSLGPSGDNEQFF. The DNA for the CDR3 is TGCGCCAGCAGCTTGGGTCCTAGCGGAGACAATGAGCAGTTCTTC.

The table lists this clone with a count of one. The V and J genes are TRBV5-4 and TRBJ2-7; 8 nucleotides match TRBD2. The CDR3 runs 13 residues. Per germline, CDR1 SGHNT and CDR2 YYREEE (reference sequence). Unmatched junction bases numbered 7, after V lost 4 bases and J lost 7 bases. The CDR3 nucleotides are TGTGCCAGCAGCCGGGAGGGCCTCGGGGAGCAGTACTTC. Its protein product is CASSREGLGEQYF. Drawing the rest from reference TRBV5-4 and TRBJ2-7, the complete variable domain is ETGVTQSPTHLIKTRGQQVTLRCSSQSGHNTVSWYQQALGQGPQFIFQYYREEENGRGNFPPRFSGLQFPNYSSELNVNALELDDSALYLCASSREGLGEQYFGPGTRLTVT.

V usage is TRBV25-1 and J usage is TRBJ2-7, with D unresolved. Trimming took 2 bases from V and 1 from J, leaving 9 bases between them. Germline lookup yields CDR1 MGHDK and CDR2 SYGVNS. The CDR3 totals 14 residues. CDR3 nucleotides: TGTGCCAGCAGTGAAGGCTTGGGGTCCTACGAGCAGTACTTC. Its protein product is CASSEGLGSYEQYF.

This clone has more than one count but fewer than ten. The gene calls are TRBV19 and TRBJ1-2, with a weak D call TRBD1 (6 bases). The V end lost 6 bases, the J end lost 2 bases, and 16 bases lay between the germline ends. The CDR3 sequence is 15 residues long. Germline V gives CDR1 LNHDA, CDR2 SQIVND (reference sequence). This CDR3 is CASRDGSGTNYGYTF. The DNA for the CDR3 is TGTGCCAGTAGAGATGGGTCGGGGACAAACTATGGCTACACCTTC.

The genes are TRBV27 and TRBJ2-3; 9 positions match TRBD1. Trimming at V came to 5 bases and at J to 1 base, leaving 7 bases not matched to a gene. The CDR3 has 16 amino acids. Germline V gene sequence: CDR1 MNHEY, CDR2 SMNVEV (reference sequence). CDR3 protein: CASSAGQGMGTDTQYF. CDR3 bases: TGTGCCAGCAGTGCCGGACAGGGGATGGGCACAGATACGCAGTATTTT.

CDR3 in DNA: TGTGCCAGCAGCCGCGGGATCTCGAGCTCCTACGAGCAGTACTTC. Its translation is CASSRGISSSYEQYF. This chain connects TRBV7-9 to TRBJ2-7; D is perhaps TRBD2 (6 bases). The CDR3 loop spans 15 amino acids. CDR1 is SEHNR and CDR2 is FQNEAQ in the germline V gene (reference sequence). The V end lost 5 bases, the J end lost 0 bases, and 14 bases lay between the germline ends.

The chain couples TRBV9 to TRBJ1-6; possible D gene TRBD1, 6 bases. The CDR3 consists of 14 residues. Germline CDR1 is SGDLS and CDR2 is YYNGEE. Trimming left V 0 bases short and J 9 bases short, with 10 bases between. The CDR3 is CASSVAGVSSPLHF. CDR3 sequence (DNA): TGTGCCAGCAGCGTAGCAGGGGTTAGTTCACCCCTCCACTTT.

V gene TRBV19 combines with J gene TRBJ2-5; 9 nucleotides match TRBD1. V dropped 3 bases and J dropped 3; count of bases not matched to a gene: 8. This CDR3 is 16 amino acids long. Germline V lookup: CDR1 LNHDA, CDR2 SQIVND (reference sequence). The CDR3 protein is CASSITTGGREETQYF. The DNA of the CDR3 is TGTGCCAGTAGTATTACTACAGGGGGCAGGGAAGAGACCCAGTACTTC.

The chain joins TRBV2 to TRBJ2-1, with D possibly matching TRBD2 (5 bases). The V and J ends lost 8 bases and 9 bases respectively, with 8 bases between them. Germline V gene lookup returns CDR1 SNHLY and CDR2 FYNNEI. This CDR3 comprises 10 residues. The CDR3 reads CASRTVEQFF. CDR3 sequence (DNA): TGTGCCAGCCGGACTGTTGAGCAGTTCTTC. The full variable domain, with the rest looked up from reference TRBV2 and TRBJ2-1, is EPEVTQTPSHQVTQMGQEVILRCVPISNHLYFYWYRQILGQKVEFLVSFYNNEISEKSEIFDDQFSVERPDGSNFTLKIRSTKLEDSAMYFCASRTVEQFFGPGTRLTVL.

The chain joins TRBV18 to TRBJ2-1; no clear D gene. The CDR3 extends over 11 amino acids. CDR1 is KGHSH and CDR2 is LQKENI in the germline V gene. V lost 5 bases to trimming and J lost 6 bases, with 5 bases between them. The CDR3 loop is CASSNPNEQFF. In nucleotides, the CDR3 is TGTGCCAGCTCAAACCCCAATGAGCAGTTCTTC. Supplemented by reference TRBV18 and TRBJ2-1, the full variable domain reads NAGVMQNPRHLVRRRGQEARLRCSPMKGHSHVYWYRQLPEEGLKFMVYLQKENIIDESGMPKERFSAEFPKEGPSILRIQQVVRGDSAAYFCASSNPNEQFFGPGTRLTVL.

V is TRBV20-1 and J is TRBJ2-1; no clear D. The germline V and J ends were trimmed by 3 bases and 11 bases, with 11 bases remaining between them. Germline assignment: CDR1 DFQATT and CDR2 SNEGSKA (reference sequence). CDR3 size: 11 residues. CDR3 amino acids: CSASVIEKQFF. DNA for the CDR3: TGCAGTGCTAGTGTCATAGAGAAGCAGTTCTTC.